Below, 22 T cell receptor beta chains from the same sample are listed, as sequenced in a study of shared clonotypes between healthy human individuals. Assay used: immunoSEQ multiplex PCR; TCRdb lists only in-frame clones, some missing. Among roughly 640,000 clones listed, less than 98% were seen once. Sequences were obtained from naive CD4+ T cells sorted from blood. Subset noted: CD45RA+ positively selected. These receptors were collected from a young woman in good health.

As regards this clone: Distinct nucleotide sequences in the sample also encode this CDR3. The chain links TRBV5-1 to TRBJ1-2; D remains unclear. Per the germline V gene, CDR1 is SGHRS and CDR2 is YFSETQ. V lost 0 bases and J 5 bases, leaving 5 bases between the germline ends. This CDR3 has 12 amino acids. The CDR3 DNA is TGCGCCAGCAGCTTGGATATATATGGCTACACCTTC. As protein: CASSLDIYGYTF.

V usage is TRBV11-1 and J usage is TRBJ2-6; no clear D gene. From germline, CDR1 is SGHAT and CDR2 FQDESV (reference sequence). The CDR3 loop spans 16 amino acids. V was clipped by 5 bases and J by 2 bases, with 13 bases between them. CDR3 sequence: CASSGLGVPGANVLTF. As DNA, the CDR3 is TGTGCCAGCAGCGGTCTTGGGGTACCTGGGGCCAACGTCCTGACTTTC.

The chain is built from TRBV7-8 and TRBJ1-2, with D tentatively TRBD1 (5 bases). This CDR3 has 14 residues. V lost 1 base, J lost 5 bases, and 11 bases lay in between. CDR1 and CDR2 from the germline V gene are SGHVS and FQNEAQ. CDR3 DNA: TGTGCCAGCAGCTTAGGGGGCGCAGGGTATGGCTACACCTTC. As protein: CASSLGGAGYGYTF.

The V gene is TRBV19, the J gene TRBJ1-3; tentative D call: TRBD1 (5 bases). The CDR3 runs to 13 residues. Trimming cost V 4 bases and J 4 bases, with 8 bases left between them. The V gene's germline CDR1 is LNHDA and CDR2 SQIVND (reference sequence). As DNA, the CDR3 is TGTGCCAGTAGTAGAGGGGCAGGAAACACCATATATTTT. As protein: CASSRGAGNTIYF.

V usage is TRBV28 and J usage is TRBJ1-1; D is possibly TRBD1 (5 bases). CDR1 is MDHEN, CDR2 SYDVKM, per germline. CDR3 length equals 15 residues. V lost 4 bases to trimming and J lost 4 bases, with 16 bases between them. The CDR3 is CASSSGRSGSTEAFF. CDR3 DNA sequence: TGTGCCAGCAGTTCCGGGAGGTCAGGGAGCACTGAAGCTTTCTTT.

The V and J genes are TRBV28 and TRBJ2-5; D possibly corresponds to TRBD1 (5 bases). The CDR3 is made up of 14 amino acids. V gave up 3 bases and J gave up 4 bases, with 12 bases separating them. The germline gives CDR1 MDHEN, CDR2 SYDVKM. The chain's CDR3 is CASSFPPRGETQYF. The CDR3 DNA is TGTGCCAGCAGTTTCCCCCCAAGGGGAGAGACCCAGTACTTC. Based on the CDR3 plus reference TRBV28 and TRBJ2-5, the full variable domain is DVKVTQSSRYLVKRTGEKVFLECVQDMDHENMFWYRQDPGLGLRLIYFSYDVKMKEKGDIPEGYSVSREKKERFSLILESASTNQTSMYLCASSFPPRGETQYFGPGTRLLVL.

CDR3 sequence (DNA): TGTGCCAGCAGCACAATCTCCGGGACTAGCGGGAGTACGGGGGAGACCCAGTACTTC. It translates to CASSTISGTSGSTGETQYF. The V call is TRBV11-2, the J call TRBJ2-5; TRBD2 matches 14 bases. With V trimmed by 5 bases and J by 5 bases, 16 bases remained unmatched. In germline, CDR1 is SGHAT, CDR2 FQNNGV. The CDR3 is made up of 19 amino acids.

As to this clone: Other DNA sequences of this sample code for an identical CDR3. V is TRBV11-2 and J is TRBJ2-5; D gene unclear. CDR1 and CDR2 (germline): SGHAT, FQNNGV. The CDR3 extends over 12 amino acids. Trimming removed 0 bases from V and 1 base from J, with 0 bases in between. The CDR3 protein is CASSLDQETQYF. Here the CDR3 DNA reads TGTGCCAGCAGCTTAGACCAAGAGACCCAGTACTTC.

The rearrangement links TRBV28 to TRBJ1-1, with TRBD1 identical over 10 bases. With 10 bases clipped from V and 4 bases from J, the junction kept 9 bases outside the gene matches. Germline V gene lookup returns CDR1 MDHEN and CDR2 SYDVKM. The CDR3 is made up of 14 amino acids. The CDR3 spells CATESGTGATEAFF. The CDR3 DNA sequence: TGTGCCACCGAGTCCGGGACAGGGGCCACTGAAGCTTTCTTT. Looking up the rest from reference TRBV28 and TRBJ1-1 gives the full variable domain: DVKVTQSSRYLVKRTGEKVFLECVQDMDHENMFWYRQDPGLGLRLIYFSYDVKMKEKGDIPEGYSVSREKKERFSLILESASTNQTSMYLCATESGTGATEAFFGQGTRLTVV.

CDR3 nucleotide sequence: TGTGCCAGCACCCCCGGGTCGCAGGGGGTTGAAAAACTGTTTTTT. Translating it yields CASTPGSQGVEKLFF. The V and J genes are TRBV2 and TRBJ1-4, with 7 nucleotides matching TRBD1. Germline CDR1 and CDR2: SNHLY and FYNNEI. Trimming removed 7 bases from V and 7 bases from J; junction bases left unmatched: 12. The CDR3 sequence is 15 residues long.

The chain uses TRBV2 and TRBJ1-2; no clear D. The CDR3 is 15 amino acids. V was clipped by 7 bases and J by 2 bases, with 17 bases between them. Germline V lookup: CDR1 SNHLY, CDR2 FYNNEI. DNA of the CDR3: TGTGCCAGCACGTCGGGGTTGTACACGAACTATGGCTACACCTTC. Protein sequence: CASTSGLYTNYGYTF.

The chain recombines TRBV7-9 with TRBJ2-7; 8 bases line up with TRBD1. Losses at the gene ends were 5 bases for V and 3 bases for J; bases not matched to a gene: 12. This CDR3 comprises 16 residues. CDR1 and CDR2 from the germline V gene are SEHNR and FQNEAQ (reference sequence). As DNA, the CDR3 is TGTGCCAGCAGCCCAAAGGGGGGACAGGAGATCTACGAGCAGTACTTC. Encoded protein: CASSPKGGQEIYEQYF.

This chain joins TRBV7-6 and TRBJ2-7; TRBD1 is a possible D gene (6 bases). The CDR3 consists of 13 residues. Trimming took 5 bases from V and 6 from J, leaving 14 bases between them. Germline CDR1 and CDR2: SGHVS and FNYEAQ. The CDR3 nucleotides are TGTGCCAGCAGCCCACAACAGGGCTTCGAGCAGTACTTC. It yields the protein CASSPQQGFEQYF. The full variable domain, with the rest looked up from reference TRBV7-6 and TRBJ2-7, is GAGVSQSPRYKVTKRGQDVALRCDPISGHVSLYWYRQALGQGPEFLTYFNYEAQQDKSGLPNDRFSAERPEGSISTLTIQRTEQRDSAMYRCASSPQQGFEQYFGPGTRLTVT.

This sequence joins TRBV15 and TRBJ1-4; 8 bases are shared with TRBD1. Per the germline V gene, CDR1 is LNHNV and CDR2 is YYDKDF (reference sequence). Trimming cost V 3 bases and J 2 bases; bases outside gene matches: 5. The CDR3 sequence is 16 residues long. CDR3 bases: TGTGCCACCAGCAGTCGACGACAGGGGACTAATGAAAAACTGTTTTTT. It codes for CATSSRRQGTNEKLFF.

The chain combines TRBV7-3 with TRBJ2-2; the D gene could be TRBD1 or TRBD2 (5 bases each). Germline CDR1 is SGHTA and CDR2 is FQGTGA. The CDR3 spans 15 residues. Trimming stripped 4 bases from V and 6 bases from J, with 15 bases between. In DNA, the CDR3 is TGTGCCAGCAGCTCCGCCTCGGGACGTCCCGGGGAGCTGTTTTTT. Residues: CASSSASGRPGELFF.

This chain links TRBV28 with TRBJ2-7, with 12 bases lining up with TRBD2. The CDR3 has 19 amino acids. The V gene end was trimmed by 5 bases and the J gene end by 3 bases; junction bases not matched to a gene: 17. The germline gives CDR1 MDHEN, CDR2 SYDVKM. The CDR3 sequence: CASSQRLAGAGPQHYEQYF. The CDR3 nucleotides are TGTGCCAGCAGTCAGAGACTAGCGGGAGCTGGTCCTCAACACTACGAGCAGTACTTC.

The chain is built from TRBV2 and TRBJ2-7; maybe TRBD1 (6 bases). Deletions cut 8 bases from V and 6 bases from J, with 20 bases between. There are 14 residues in the CDR3. Per germline, CDR1 SNHLY and CDR2 FYNNEI. The CDR3 nucleotides are TGTGCCAGCCGACCAGCAGGGGCAAAGGTCGAGCAGTACTTC. It yields the protein CASRPAGAKVEQYF.

This chain links TRBV5-6 with TRBJ1-4; D remains unclear. The CDR3 covers 16 residues. Germline CDR1 reads SGHDT; CDR2 reads YYEEEE. The V end lost 6 bases, the J end lost 0 bases, and 15 bases lay between the germline ends. In DNA, the CDR3 is TGTGCCAGCAAGGGAGGGAGGGAAGCAACTAATGAAAAACTGTTTTTT. Translating it yields CASKGGREATNEKLFF.

The chain joins TRBV2 to TRBJ2-7; D is undetermined. V was clipped by 4 bases and J by 2 bases, with 9 bases between them. The CDR3 length is 13 residues. Germline V gene lookup returns CDR1 SNHLY and CDR2 FYNNEI. Here the CDR3 reads CASSAFQAYEQYF. The CDR3 DNA reads TGTGCCAGCAGTGCCTTCCAGGCCTACGAGCAGTACTTC.

The chain couples TRBV2 to TRBJ2-5, with D unclear. Germline assignment: CDR1 SNHLY and CDR2 FYNNEI. V was pared by 3 bases and J by 5 bases, with 10 bases between. This CDR3 has 13 residues. As DNA, the CDR3 is TGTGCCAGCAGTGACAGTAGGGTGGAGACCCAGTACTTC. It encodes CASSDSRVETQYF.

This clone appeared once. The chain combines TRBV4-1 with TRBJ2-5, with TRBD2 as a possible D gene (6 bases). The V gene lost 1 base and the J gene lost 2 bases, with 17 bases spanning the gap. Per germline, CDR1 MGHRA and CDR2 YSYEKL. The CDR3 loop spans 17 amino acids. CDR3 nucleotides: TGCGCCAGCAGCCAAGTACTATTGAGGAGGGTTCAAGAGACCCAGTACTTC. It is translated as CASSQVLLRRVQETQYF.

V is TRBV7-2 and J is TRBJ2-3; possibly TRBD1 or TRBD2 for D (6 bases each). This CDR3 spans 16 amino acids. Germline CDR1 and CDR2: SGHTA and FQGNSA. V dropped 4 bases and J dropped 2 bases, with 16 bases sitting between them. This chain's CDR3 is CASSSLGGPNTDTQYF. The CDR3 nucleotides are TGTGCCAGCAGCTCTCTGGGGGGCCCGAACACAGATACGCAGTATTTT.